Following are 26 T cell receptor beta chains from one sample sequenced in a study of cytomegalovirus exposure and HLA in healthy donors. Primers for the PCR totalled 60 Vbeta and 13 Jbeta. The repertoire was sequenced with immunoSEQ multiplex PCR; TCRdb's copy has only in-frame clones and lacks some. Among 150,000 or so clones listed, around 72% were seen once. The specimen sequenced was PBMCs. The receptors here all came from a female donor in good health and CMV-seronegative.

This clone occurred a few times. The J gene is TRBJ1-1, the V gene TRBV6-1; possibly TRBD1 for D (5 bases). Germline CDR1 and CDR2: MNHNS and SASEGT. V lost 2 bases and J lost 7, with 14 bases in between. The CDR3 has 14 residues. The CDR3 loop reads CASSELLGRGEAFF. The CDR3 bases are TGTGCCAGCAGTGAATTATTGGGGCGGGGTGAAGCTTTCTTT.

The chain carries TRBV19 and TRBJ1-5, with D possibly being TRBD1 (6 bases). The CDR3 covers 15 residues. CDR1 and CDR2 (germline): LNHDA, SQIVND (reference sequence). The germline V and J ends were trimmed by 6 bases and 0 bases, with 12 bases remaining between them. The CDR3 nucleotides are TGTGCCAGTAGATCCGGGACAAATAGCAATCAGCCCCAGCATTTT. Protein: CASRSGTNSNQPQHF.

Relative to its sample, this clone is medium-sized. The chain carries TRBV7-9 and TRBJ2-7; D might be TRBD1 (6 bases). Trimming took 5 bases from V and 1 from J, leaving 12 bases between them. The CDR3 is 14 amino acids. Germline lookup yields CDR1 SEHNR and CDR2 FQNEAQ (reference sequence). The CDR3: CASSHHQGSYEQYF. The CDR3 nucleotides are TGTGCCAGCAGCCACCATCAGGGGTCCTACGAGCAGTACTTC.

This clone was observed once. The V gene is TRBV6-1, the J gene TRBJ1-2; TRBD1 matches at 7 bases. V was clipped by 6 bases and J by 7 bases; unmatched bases: 5. The germline gives CDR1 MNHNS, CDR2 SASEGT. The length of the CDR3 is 12 residues. The CDR3, as DNA: TGTGCCAGCAGCCAACAGGGGCTTGGCTACACCTTC. Translating gives CASSQQGLGYTF.

This clone appeared once. The J gene is TRBJ1-2, the V gene TRBV5-1; 9 nucleotides match TRBD1. The J segment lost 6 bases and the V segment lost 2 bases, leaving 2 bases of the junction unmatched. The CDR3 loop spans 13 amino acids. Germline V gene data show CDR1 as SGHRS and CDR2 as YFSETQ. CDR3 protein: CASSFRDRDGYTF. The CDR3, as DNA: TGCGCCAGCAGCTTTCGGGACAGGGATGGCTACACCTTC.

J is TRBJ1-5 and V is TRBV27; no reliable D call. The germline gives CDR1 MNHEY, CDR2 SMNVEV (reference sequence). CDR3 size: 15 residues. Trimming removed 6 bases at V and 6 bases at J, with 18 bases between. As DNA, the CDR3 is TGTGCCAGCAGAAACTCAGGTGCCGCCGGTCAGCCCCAGCATTTT. It is translated as CASRNSGAAGQPQHF.

The rearrangement uses TRBV7-6 and TRBJ2-5; 7 bases are shared with TRBD1. The CDR3 is made up of 16 amino acids. Germline CDR1 is SGHVS and CDR2 is FNYEAQ. V shed 5 bases, J shed 5 bases, and the junction held 14 bases outside the gene matches. The CDR3 here is CASSRLGGQTQETQYF. Written as DNA, the CDR3 is TGTGCCAGCAGCCGATTAGGGGGACAGACTCAGGAGACCCAGTACTTC.

This chain links TRBV30 with TRBJ1-5, with a tentative D call TRBD1 (5 bases). Looked up from germline, CDR1 is GTSNPN and CDR2 is SVGIG (reference sequence). The CDR3 totals 17 residues. V lost 1 base, J lost 1 base, and 17 bases lay in between. CDR3 sequence (DNA): TGTGCCTGGAGTGCCCGGGGGGGAGGGGAGAGCAATCAGCCCCAGCATTTT. Protein sequence: CAWSARGGGESNQPQHF.

V usage is TRBV18 and J usage is TRBJ1-1; 11 bases are a match to TRBD1. In germline, CDR1 is KGHSH, CDR2 LQKENI. This CDR3 has 15 residues. V dropped 4 bases and J dropped 7; count of bases not matched to a gene: 8. The CDR3 reads CASSLRTGGGGEAFF. CDR3 sequence (DNA): TGTGCCAGCTCACTGAGGACAGGGGGCGGTGGTGAAGCTTTCTTT.

Worth noting for this clone: This CDR3 is also generated by other DNA sequences in the sample. This CDR3 is CASSLVAGAGANVLTF. CDR3 sequence (DNA): TGTGCCAGCAGCTTAGTCGCCGGGGCTGGGGCCAACGTCCTGACTTTC. This sequence joins TRBV7-2 and TRBJ2-6; D is possibly TRBD2 (5 bases). The CDR3 is 16 residues long. The germline CDR1 and CDR2 sequences are SGHTA and FQGNSA. Deletions cut 1 base from V and 2 bases from J, with 9 bases between.

The count of this clone is one. The genes are TRBV2 and TRBJ1-5, with TRBD1 matching over 8 bases. The CDR3 length is 14 residues. J was trimmed by 2 bases and V by 5 bases; bases with no gene match: 2. Germline V CDR1 and CDR2: SNHLY, FYNNEI. The CDR3 spells CASSRQGRNQPQHF. The CDR3 bases are TGTGCCAGCAGTCGACAGGGGCGCAATCAGCCCCAGCATTTT. Drawing the rest from reference TRBV2 and TRBJ1-5, the complete variable domain is EPEVTQTPSHQVTQMGQEVILRCVPISNHLYFYWYRQILGQKVEFLVSFYNNEISEKSEIFDDQFSVERPDGSNFTLKIRSTKLEDSAMYFCASSRQGRNQPQHFGDGTRLSIL.

The rearrangement uses TRBV30 and TRBJ2-7; 11 bases map to TRBD1. The CDR3 is made up of 17 amino acids. Germline CDR1 is GTSNPN and CDR2 is SVGIG (reference sequence). After removal of 2 bases from V and 0 bases from J, the junction contained 9 bases not matched to a gene. DNA of the CDR3: TGTGCCTGGAGTCCCCGTTACGGGACAGGGGGCTCCTACGAGCAGTACTTC. Translated, it gives CAWSPRYGTGGSYEQYF.

The CDR3 nucleotides are TGTGCCAGCTCACCATTACAGGGGGCGTCCTACGAGCAGTACTTC. Translating gives CASSPLQGASYEQYF. The genes are TRBV18 and TRBJ2-7, with TRBD1 matching 9 bases. The CDR3 runs 15 residues. The ends lost 2 bases at V and 1 base at J; junction bases unmatched: 3. Germline assignment: CDR1 KGHSH and CDR2 LQKENI.

The chain links TRBV12-5 to TRBJ2-1; 9 bases line up with TRBD2. CDR3 size: 16 residues. Germline V gives CDR1 LGHNT, CDR2 FRNRAP. V shed 2 bases, J shed 9 bases, and the junction held 11 bases outside the gene matches. The CDR3 DNA reads TGTGCTAGTGGTTTGAGGCTAGCGGGGTTGGGGAGTGAGCAGTTCTTC. Protein sequence: CASGLRLAGLGSEQFF.

The chain is built from TRBV7-9 and TRBJ1-3; 8 bases are a match to TRBD1. The CDR3 runs 16 residues. The junction had 10 bases not matched to a gene; V was cut back by 5 bases and J by 4 bases. Germline-derived CDR1 and CDR2 are SEHNR and FQNEAQ (reference sequence). The CDR3 region is CASSLGGQAYGNTIYF. The CDR3 DNA sequence: TGTGCCAGCAGCCTGGGGGGACAGGCTTACGGAAACACCATATATTTT.

This clone appeared a single time. The chain employs TRBV7-9 and TRBJ2-7, with unresolved D. Germline CDR1 and CDR2: SEHNR and FQNEAQ (reference sequence). The CDR3 has 12 residues. The V and J ends lost 1 base and 4 bases respectively, with 5 bases between them. This chain's CDR3 is CASSLGTYEQYF. In DNA form, the CDR3 reads TGTGCCAGCAGCTTAGGCACTTACGAGCAGTACTTC.

V gene TRBV6-5 combines with J gene TRBJ1-1; D possibly corresponds to TRBD1 (5 bases). This CDR3 has 14 amino acids. Looked up from germline, CDR1 is MNHEY and CDR2 is SVGAGI. Trimming stripped 6 bases from V and 5 bases from J, with 16 bases between. The CDR3 sequence: CASSPDRVSTEAFF. CDR3 in DNA: TGTGCCAGCAGCCCCGACAGAGTCTCTACTGAAGCTTTCTTT.

This clone was observed a few times. V and J are TRBV4-1 and TRBJ2-3; D not resolved. The CDR3 covers 14 residues. Trimming removed 0 bases from V and 5 bases from J, with 9 bases in between. Germline CDR1 MGHRA, CDR2 YSYEKL. CDR3 region: CASSQDRGGDTQYF. The CDR3 nucleotides read TGCGCCAGCAGCCAAGATCGTGGCGGAGATACGCAGTATTTT.

The V and J genes are TRBV2 and TRBJ2-5; weak D call: TRBD2 (6 bases). Germline-derived CDR1 and CDR2 are SNHLY and FYNNEI. The CDR3 has 15 amino acids. The V and J ends lost 6 bases and 4 bases respectively, with 18 bases between them. The CDR3 DNA follows: TGTGCCAGCAGGGAGAAGACTAGTCGGATAGAGACCCAGTACTTC. It yields the protein CASREKTSRIETQYF.

This clone was seen only a few times. The gene calls are TRBV2 and TRBJ2-2, with unresolved D. The CDR3 runs to 12 residues. The germline gives CDR1 SNHLY, CDR2 FYNNEI. Trimming pared 7 bases from V and 6 bases from J, leaving 9 bases between. The CDR3 region is CASNRSPGELFF. For the CDR3, the DNA is TGTGCCAGCAATCGGAGTCCCGGGGAGCTGTTTTTT.

CDR3 amino acids: CACRQGPTEAFF. The CDR3, as DNA: TGTGCCTGCAGACAGGGCCCCACTGAAGCTTTCTTT. The J gene is TRBJ1-1, the V gene TRBV30, with TRBD1 matching over 7 bases. There are 12 residues in the CDR3. V shed 6 bases, J shed 4 bases, and the junction held 5 bases outside the gene matches. Germline V gives CDR1 GTSNPN, CDR2 SVGIG (reference sequence).

The chain recombines TRBV2 with TRBJ2-3; a possible D gene is TRBD2 (6 bases). CDR3 size: 13 residues. Trimming removed 7 bases from V and 4 bases from J, with 12 bases in between. Germline values: CDR1 SNHLY, CDR2 FYNNEI. CDR3 amino acids: CASIRGFADTQYF. CDR3 DNA sequence: TGTGCCAGCATCCGGGGGTTCGCAGATACGCAGTATTTT.

This chain connects TRBV13 to TRBJ1-2; TRBD1 is a possible D gene (5 bases). The V end lost 6 bases, the J end lost 10 bases, and 18 bases lay between the germline ends. The CDR3 extends over 13 amino acids. Germline V gene data show CDR1 as PRHDT and CDR2 as FYEKMQ (reference sequence). The CDR3 DNA reads TGTGCCAGCAGTCTGACAGTGTCTAGAGACTACACCTTC. It yields the protein CASSLTVSRDYTF.

The table lists this clone with a few counts. This chain links TRBV6-5 with TRBJ2-1; tentatively, D is TRBD1 (7 bases). Deletions cut 2 bases from V and 10 bases from J, with 21 bases between. From germline, CDR1 is MNHEY and CDR2 SVGAGI. This CDR3 has 16 residues. CDR3 bases: TGTGCCAGCAGTTACCGCACCAGGGGGAGCGCGGGGGAGCAGTTCTTC. Encoded protein: CASSYRTRGSAGEQFF.

V is TRBV7-8 and J is TRBJ2-2; possible D gene TRBD2, 6 bases. The germline gives CDR1 SGHVS, CDR2 FQNEAQ. V was trimmed by 0 bases and J by 1 base, leaving 6 bases between them. This CDR3 contains 15 residues. CDR3 residues: CASSLAGLNTGELFF. The CDR3 coding sequence is TGTGCCAGCAGCTTAGCGGGACTGAACACCGGGGAGCTGTTTTTT. Together with reference TRBV7-8 and TRBJ2-2, the CDR3 gives the full variable domain: GAGVSQSPRYKVAKRGQDVALRCDPISGHVSLFWYQQALGQGPEFLTYFQNEAQLDKSGLPSDRFFAERPEGSVSTLKIQRTQQEDSAVYLCASSLAGLNTGELFFGEGSRLTVL.

This chain joins TRBV7-9 and TRBJ2-1; D may be TRBD2 (6 bases). The V and J ends lost 5 bases and 10 bases respectively, with 12 bases between them. The CDR3 extends over 12 amino acids. The germline V gene encodes CDR1 SEHNR and CDR2 FQNEAQ (reference sequence). The chain's CDR3 is CASSLPSDEQFF. CDR3 bases: TGTGCCAGCAGCCTGCCTAGCGACGAGCAGTTCTTC.